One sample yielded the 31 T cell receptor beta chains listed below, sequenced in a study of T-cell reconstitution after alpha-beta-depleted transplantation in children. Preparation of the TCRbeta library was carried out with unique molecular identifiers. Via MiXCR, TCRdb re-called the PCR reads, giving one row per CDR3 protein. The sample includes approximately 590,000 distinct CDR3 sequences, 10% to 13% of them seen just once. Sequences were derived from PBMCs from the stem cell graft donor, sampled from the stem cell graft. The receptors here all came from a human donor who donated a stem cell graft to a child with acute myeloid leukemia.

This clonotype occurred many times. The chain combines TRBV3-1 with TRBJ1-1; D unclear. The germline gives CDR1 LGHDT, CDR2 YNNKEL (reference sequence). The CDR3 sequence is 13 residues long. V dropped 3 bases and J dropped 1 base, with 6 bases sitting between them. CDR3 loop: CASSQLGNTEAFF. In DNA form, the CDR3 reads TGTGCCAGCAGCCAGCTGGGGAACACTGAAGCTTTCTTT. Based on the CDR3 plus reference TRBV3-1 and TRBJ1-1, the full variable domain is DTAVSQTPKYLVTQMGNDKSIKCEQNLGHDTMYWYKQDSKKFLKIMFSYNNKELIINETVPNRFSPKSPDKAHLNLHINSLELGDSAVYFCASSQLGNTEAFFGQGTRLTVV.

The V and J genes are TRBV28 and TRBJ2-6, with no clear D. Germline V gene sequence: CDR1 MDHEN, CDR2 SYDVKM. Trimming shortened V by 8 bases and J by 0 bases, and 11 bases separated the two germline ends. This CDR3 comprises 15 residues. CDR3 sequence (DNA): TGTGCCAGCTGTACTGAGAGCTCTGGGGCCAACGTCCTGACTTTC. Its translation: CASCTESSGANVLTF.

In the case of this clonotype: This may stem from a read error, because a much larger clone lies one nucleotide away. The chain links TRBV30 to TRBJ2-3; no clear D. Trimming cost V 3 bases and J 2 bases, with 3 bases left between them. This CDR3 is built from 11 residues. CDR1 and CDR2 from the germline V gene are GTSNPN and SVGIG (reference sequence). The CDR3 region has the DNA TGTGCCTGGAGCGACACAGATACGCAGTATTTT. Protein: CAWSDTDTQYF. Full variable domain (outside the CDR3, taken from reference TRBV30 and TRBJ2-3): SQTIHQWPATLVQPVGSPLSLECTVEGTSNPNLYWYRQAAGRGLQLLFYSVGIGQISSEVPQNLSASRPQDRQFILSSKKLLLSDSGFYLCAWSDTDTQYFGPGTRLTVL.

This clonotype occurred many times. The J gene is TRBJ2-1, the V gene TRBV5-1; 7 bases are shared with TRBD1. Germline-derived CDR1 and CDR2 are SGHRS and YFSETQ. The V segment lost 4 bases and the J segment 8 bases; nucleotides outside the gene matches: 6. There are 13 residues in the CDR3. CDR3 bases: TGCGCCAGCAGCCCATTCCAGGGGGATGAGCAGTTCTTC. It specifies CASSPFQGDEQFF.

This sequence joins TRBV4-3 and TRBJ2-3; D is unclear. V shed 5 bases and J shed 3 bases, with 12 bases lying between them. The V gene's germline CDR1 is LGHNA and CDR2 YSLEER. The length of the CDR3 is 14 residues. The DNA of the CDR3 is TGCGCCAGCAGCTCAAGGGCCCAAACAGATACGCAGTATTTT. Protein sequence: CASSSRAQTDTQYF.

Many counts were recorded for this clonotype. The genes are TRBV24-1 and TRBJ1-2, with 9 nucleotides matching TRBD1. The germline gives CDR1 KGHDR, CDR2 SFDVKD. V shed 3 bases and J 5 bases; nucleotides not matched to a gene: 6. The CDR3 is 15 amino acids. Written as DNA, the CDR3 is TGTGCCACCAGTGATGGAGGGACAGGGTTGTATGGCTACACCTTC. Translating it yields CATSDGGTGLYGYTF.

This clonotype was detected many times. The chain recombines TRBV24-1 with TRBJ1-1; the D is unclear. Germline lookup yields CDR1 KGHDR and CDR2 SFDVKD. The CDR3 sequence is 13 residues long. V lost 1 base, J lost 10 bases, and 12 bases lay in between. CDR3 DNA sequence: TGTGCCACCAGTGATTTTGGGCTCCGCGGAGCTTTCTTT. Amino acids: CATSDFGLRGAFF.

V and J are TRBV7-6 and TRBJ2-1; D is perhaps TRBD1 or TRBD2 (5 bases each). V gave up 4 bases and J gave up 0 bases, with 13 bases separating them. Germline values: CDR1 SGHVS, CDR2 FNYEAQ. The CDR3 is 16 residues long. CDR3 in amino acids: CASSSSGAPSYNEQFF. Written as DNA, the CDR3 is TGTGCCAGCAGCTCCTCCGGGGCGCCCTCCTACAATGAGCAGTTCTTC.

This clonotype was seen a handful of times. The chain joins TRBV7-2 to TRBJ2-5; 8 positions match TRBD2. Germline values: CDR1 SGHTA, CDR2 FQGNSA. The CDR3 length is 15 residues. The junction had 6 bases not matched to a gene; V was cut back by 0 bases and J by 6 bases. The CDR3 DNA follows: TGTGCCAGCAGCTTAGCTAGCGGGAATGTCCAGACCCAGTACTTC. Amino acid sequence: CASSLASGNVQTQYF.

The DNA for the CDR3 is TGTGCCAGCAGCGTAGCTGGGAGGGCCACCGGGGAGCTGTTTTTT. Its translation: CASSVAGRATGELFF. The chain joins TRBV9 to TRBJ2-2; 7 nucleotides match TRBD2. Unmatched junction bases numbered 3, after V lost 0 bases and J lost 4 bases. In germline, CDR1 is SGDLS, CDR2 YYNGEE. This CDR3 comprises 15 residues.

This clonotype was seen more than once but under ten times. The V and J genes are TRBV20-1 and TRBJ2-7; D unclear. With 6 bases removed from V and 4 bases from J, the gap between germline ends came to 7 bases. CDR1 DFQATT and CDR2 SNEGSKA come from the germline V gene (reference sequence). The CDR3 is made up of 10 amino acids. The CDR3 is CSALRYEQYF. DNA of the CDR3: TGCAGTGCCCTCCGATACGAGCAGTACTTC.

CDR3: CSARVGDGEKLFF. CDR3 in DNA: TGCAGTGCTAGAGTTGGAGACGGTGAAAAACTGTTTTTT. The chain carries TRBV20-1 and TRBJ1-4; D remains ambiguous. This CDR3 region has 13 residues. The V gene's germline CDR1 is DFQATT and CDR2 SNEGSKA (reference sequence). V shed 1 base and J shed 7 bases, with 10 bases lying between them.

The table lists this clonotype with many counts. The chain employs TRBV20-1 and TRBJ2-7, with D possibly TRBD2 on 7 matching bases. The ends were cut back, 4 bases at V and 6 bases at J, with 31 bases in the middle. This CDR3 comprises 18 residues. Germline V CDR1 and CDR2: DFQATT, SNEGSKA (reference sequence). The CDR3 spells CSATLRDGRHGGGFEQYF. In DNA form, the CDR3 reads TGCAGTGCTACCCTTCGGGACGGGAGGCACGGTGGGGGCTTCGAGCAGTACTTC.

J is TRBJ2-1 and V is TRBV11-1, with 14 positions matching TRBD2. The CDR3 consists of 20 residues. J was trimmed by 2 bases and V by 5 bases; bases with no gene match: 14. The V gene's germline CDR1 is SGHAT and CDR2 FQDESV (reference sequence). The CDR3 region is CASSARLAGGVGATYNEQFF. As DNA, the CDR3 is TGTGCCAGCAGCGCCCGACTAGCGGGAGGGGTTGGTGCGACCTACAATGAGCAGTTCTTC. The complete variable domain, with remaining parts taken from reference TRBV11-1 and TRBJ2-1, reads EAEVAQSPRYKITEKSQAVAFWCDPISGHATLYWYRQILGQGPELLVQFQDESVVDDSQLPKDRFSAERLKGVDSTLKIQPAELGDSAMYLCASSARLAGGVGATYNEQFFGPGTRLTVL.

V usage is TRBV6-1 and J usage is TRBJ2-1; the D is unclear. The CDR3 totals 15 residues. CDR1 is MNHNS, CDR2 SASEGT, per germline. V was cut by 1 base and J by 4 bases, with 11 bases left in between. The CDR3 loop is CASSEGDPRYNEQFF. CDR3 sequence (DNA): TGTGCCAGCAGTGAAGGGGATCCTAGATACAATGAGCAGTTCTTC.

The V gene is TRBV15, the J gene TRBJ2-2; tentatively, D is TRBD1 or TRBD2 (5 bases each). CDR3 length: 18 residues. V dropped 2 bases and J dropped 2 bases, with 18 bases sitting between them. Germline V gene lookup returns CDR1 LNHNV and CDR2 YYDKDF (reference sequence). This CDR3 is CATSRPQPGLVNTGELFF. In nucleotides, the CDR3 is TGTGCCACCAGCAGACCCCAGCCGGGGCTAGTTAACACCGGGGAGCTGTTTTTT.

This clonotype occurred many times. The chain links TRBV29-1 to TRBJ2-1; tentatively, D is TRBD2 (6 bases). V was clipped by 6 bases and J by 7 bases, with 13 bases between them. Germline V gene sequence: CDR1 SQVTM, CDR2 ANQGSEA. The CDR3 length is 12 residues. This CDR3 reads CSVHGSWNEQFF. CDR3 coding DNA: TGCAGCGTCCACGGGAGTTGGAATGAGCAGTTCTTC.

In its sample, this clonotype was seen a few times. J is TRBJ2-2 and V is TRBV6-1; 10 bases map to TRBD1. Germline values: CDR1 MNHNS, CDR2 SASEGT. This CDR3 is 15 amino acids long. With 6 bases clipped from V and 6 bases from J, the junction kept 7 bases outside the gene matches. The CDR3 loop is CASRSDGTGAGELFF. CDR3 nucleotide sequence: TGTGCCAGCAGGTCGGATGGGACAGGGGCCGGGGAGCTGTTTTTT.

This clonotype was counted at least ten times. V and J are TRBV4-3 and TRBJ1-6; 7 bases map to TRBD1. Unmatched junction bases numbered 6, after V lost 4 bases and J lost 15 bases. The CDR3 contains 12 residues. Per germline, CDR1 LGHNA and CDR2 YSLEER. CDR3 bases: TGCGCCAGCAGCCGACAGGGCCTTTACCTCCACTTT. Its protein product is CASSRQGLYLHF.

This CDR3 reads CASSLQGESNQPQHF. The CDR3 DNA sequence: TGTGCCAGCAGTTTACAGGGAGAGAGCAATCAGCCCCAGCATTTT. This sequence joins TRBV12-3 or TRBV12-4 and TRBJ1-5, with D possibly being TRBD1 (5 bases). The CDR3 contains 15 residues. V lost 2 bases to trimming and J lost 1 base, with 9 bases between them.

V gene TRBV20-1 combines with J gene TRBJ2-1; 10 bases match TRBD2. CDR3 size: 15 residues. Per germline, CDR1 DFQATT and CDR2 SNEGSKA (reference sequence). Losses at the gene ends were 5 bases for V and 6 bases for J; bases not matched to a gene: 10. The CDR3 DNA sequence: TGCAGTGCTTCCCCGAGCGGGAGGGATTCCAATGAGCAGTTCTTC. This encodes CSASPSGRDSNEQFF.

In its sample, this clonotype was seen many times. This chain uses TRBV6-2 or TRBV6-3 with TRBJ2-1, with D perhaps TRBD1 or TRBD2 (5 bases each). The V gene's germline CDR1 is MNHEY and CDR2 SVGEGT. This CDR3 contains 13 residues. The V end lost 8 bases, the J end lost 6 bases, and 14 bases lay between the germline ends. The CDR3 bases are TGTGCCAGCCAAAGGGACGGATCCAATGAGCAGTTCTTC. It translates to CASQRDGSNEQFF.

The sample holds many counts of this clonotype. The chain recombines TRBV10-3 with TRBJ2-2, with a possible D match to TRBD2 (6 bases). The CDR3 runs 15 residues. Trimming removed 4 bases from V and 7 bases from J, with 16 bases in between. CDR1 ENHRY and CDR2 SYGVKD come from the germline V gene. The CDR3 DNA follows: TGTGCCATCAGTGTTTTTAGCGGTGGCGGCGGGGAGCTGTTTTTT. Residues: CAISVFSGGGGELFF.

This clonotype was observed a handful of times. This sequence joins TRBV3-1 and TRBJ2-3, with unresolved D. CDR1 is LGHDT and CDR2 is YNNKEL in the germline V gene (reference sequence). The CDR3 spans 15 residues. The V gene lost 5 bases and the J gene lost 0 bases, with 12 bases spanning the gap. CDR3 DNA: TGTGCCAGCAGCTTCCGCGTTGGTAGCACAGATACGCAGTATTTT. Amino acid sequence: CASSFRVGSTDTQYF.

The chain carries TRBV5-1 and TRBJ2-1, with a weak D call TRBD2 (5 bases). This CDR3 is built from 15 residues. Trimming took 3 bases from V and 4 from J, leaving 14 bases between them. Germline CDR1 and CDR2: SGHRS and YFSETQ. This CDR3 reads CASSSELGKYNEQFF. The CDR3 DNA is TGCGCCAGCAGCTCAGAACTAGGGAAATACAATGAGCAGTTCTTC.

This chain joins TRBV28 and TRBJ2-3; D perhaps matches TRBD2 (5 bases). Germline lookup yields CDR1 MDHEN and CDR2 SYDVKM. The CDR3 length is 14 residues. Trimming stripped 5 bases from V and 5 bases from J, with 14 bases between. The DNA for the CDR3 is TGTGCCAGCAGTCGAGGAGGCACTGAAGATACGCAGTATTTT. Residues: CASSRGGTEDTQYF.

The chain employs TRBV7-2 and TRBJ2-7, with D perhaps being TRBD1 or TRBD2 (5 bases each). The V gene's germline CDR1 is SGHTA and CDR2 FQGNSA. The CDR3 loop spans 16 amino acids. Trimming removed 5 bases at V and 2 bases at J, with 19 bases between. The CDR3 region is CASSTYPTRDPYEQYF. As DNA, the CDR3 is TGTGCCAGCAGCACATACCCAACCAGGGACCCCTACGAGCAGTACTTC.

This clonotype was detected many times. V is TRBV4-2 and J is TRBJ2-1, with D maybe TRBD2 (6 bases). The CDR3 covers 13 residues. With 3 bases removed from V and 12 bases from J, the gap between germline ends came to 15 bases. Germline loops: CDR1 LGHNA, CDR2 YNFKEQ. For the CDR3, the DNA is TGTGCCAGCAGCCAGGCTGGAGGGGAGGCGCAGTTCTTC. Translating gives CASSQAGGEAQFF.

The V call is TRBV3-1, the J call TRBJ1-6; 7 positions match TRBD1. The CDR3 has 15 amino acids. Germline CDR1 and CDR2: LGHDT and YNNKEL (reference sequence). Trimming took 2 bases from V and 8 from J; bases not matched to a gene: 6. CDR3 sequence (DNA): TGTGCCAGCAGCCAATGGACAGGAACGGATTCACCCCTCCACTTT. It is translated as CASSQWTGTDSPLHF.

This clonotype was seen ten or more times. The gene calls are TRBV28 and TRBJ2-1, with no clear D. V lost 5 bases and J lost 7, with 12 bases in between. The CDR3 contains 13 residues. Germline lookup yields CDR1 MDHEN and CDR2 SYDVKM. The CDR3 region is CASSTPTPNEQFF. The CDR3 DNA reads TGTGCCAGCAGTACCCCCACCCCTAATGAGCAGTTCTTC.

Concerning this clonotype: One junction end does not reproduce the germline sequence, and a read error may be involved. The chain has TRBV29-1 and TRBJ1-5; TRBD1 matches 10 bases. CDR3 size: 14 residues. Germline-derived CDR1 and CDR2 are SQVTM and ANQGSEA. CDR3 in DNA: TGCAGCGTGAAAGGGACAGGGGAATATCAGCCCCAGCTTTTT. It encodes CSVKGTGEYQPQLF.